This T cell receptor (beta chain) was sequenced during a study of blood T cell repertoires in COVID-19. The germline V gene has CDR1 SNHLY and CDR2 FYNNEI. Trimming stripped 6 bases from V and 2 bases from J, with 11 bases between. This CDR3 contains 13 residues. Enrollment of patients from Seattle took place during active infection, with longitudinal follow-up. Libraries were prepared by immunoSEQ multiplex PCR; TCRdb keeps only in-frame clonotypes and omits some of them. Among a few hundred thousand clones, 70% to 90% were seen once, and the ten largest hold about 3%. The chain links TRBV2 to TRBJ2-7, with no clear D. Material: peripheral blood. The TCR originated in a young woman with COVID-19, enrolled during active disease. The DNA for the CDR3 is TGTGCCAGCAGCTACACAGCAACCTACGAGCAGTACTTC. It translates to CASSYTATYEQYF.